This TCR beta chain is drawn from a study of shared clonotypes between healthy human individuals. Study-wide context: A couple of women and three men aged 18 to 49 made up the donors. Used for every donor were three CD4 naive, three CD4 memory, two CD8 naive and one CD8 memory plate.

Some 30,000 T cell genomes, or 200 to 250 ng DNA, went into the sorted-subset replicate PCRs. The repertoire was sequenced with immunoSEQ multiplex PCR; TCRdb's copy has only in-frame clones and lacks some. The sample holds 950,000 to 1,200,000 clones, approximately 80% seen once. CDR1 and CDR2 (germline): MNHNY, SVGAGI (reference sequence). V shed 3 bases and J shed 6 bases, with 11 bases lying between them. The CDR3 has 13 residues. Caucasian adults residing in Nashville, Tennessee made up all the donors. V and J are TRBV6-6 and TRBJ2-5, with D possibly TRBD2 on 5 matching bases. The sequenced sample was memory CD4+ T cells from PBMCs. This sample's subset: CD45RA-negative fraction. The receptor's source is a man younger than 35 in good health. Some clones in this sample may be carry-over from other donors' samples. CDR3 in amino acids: CASSYAGEQTQYF. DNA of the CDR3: TGTGCCAGCAGTTATGCCGGGGAGCAGACCCAGTACTTC.